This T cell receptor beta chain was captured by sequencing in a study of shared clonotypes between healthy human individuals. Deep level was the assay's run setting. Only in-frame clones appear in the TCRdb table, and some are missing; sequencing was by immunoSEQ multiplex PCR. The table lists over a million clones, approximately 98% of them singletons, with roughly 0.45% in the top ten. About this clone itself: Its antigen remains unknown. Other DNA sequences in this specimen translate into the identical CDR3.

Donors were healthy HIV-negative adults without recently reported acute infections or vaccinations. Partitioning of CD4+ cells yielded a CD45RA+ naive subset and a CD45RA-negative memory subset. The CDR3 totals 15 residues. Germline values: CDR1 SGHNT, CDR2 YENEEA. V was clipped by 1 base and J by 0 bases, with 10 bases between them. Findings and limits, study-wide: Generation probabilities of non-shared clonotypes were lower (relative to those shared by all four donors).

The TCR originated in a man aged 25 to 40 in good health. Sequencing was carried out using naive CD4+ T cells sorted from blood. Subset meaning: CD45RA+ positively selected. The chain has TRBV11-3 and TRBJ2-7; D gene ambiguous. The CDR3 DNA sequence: TGTGCCAGCAGCTTAGGGACCGCGAGCTCCTACGAGCAGTACTTC. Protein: CASSLGTASSYEQYF.